These 10 T cell receptor beta chains were sequenced from one sample in a study of blood T cell repertoires in COVID-19. Method: immunoSEQ multiplex PCR; TCRdb's copy keeps in-frame clones and lacks some. The sample consists of more than 65,000 clones, around 83% of them appearing once. Sequenced input: peripheral blood. The receptors derive from a middle-aged man with active COVID-19.

This rearrangement joins TRBV7-8 to TRBJ2-1, with 10 bases identical to TRBD2. With 5 bases clipped from V and 5 bases from J, the junction kept 3 bases outside the gene matches. The CDR3 length is 14 residues. The germline V gene encodes CDR1 SGHVS and CDR2 FQNEAQ. CDR3 protein: CASSPLAGNNEQFF. CDR3 coding DNA: TGTGCCAGCAGCCCACTAGCGGGGAACAATGAGCAGTTCTTC.

This chain links TRBV5-5 with TRBJ2-7; 7 nucleotides align to TRBD1. The V gene's germline CDR1 is SGHKS and CDR2 YYEKEE (reference sequence). The V and J ends lost 6 bases and 2 bases, in that order; junction bases with no gene match: 8. This CDR3 has 14 amino acids. The CDR3 protein is CASTGNRGPYEQYF. CDR3 nucleotides: TGTGCCAGCACCGGTAACAGGGGCCCCTACGAGCAGTACTTC.

The V gene is TRBV4-2, the J gene TRBJ2-5; the D is unclear. Germline V gene lookup returns CDR1 LGHNA and CDR2 YNFKEQ. Trimming stripped 0 bases from V and 3 bases from J, with 5 bases between. This CDR3 comprises 13 residues. CDR3 amino acids: CASSQDSEETQYF. The DNA of the CDR3 is TGTGCCAGCAGCCAAGATTCAGAAGAGACCCAGTACTTC.

CDR3 sequence reads: CASSPGEWGQGDADTQYF. Written as DNA, the CDR3 is TGTGCCAGCAGCCCCGGGGAGTGGGGACAGGGGGATGCAGATACGCAGTATTTT. The rearrangement uses TRBV11-2 and TRBJ2-3, with 11 nucleotides matching TRBD1. V shed 5 bases and J 4 bases; nucleotides not matched to a gene: 14. In germline, CDR1 is SGHAT, CDR2 FQNNGV. The CDR3 is 18 amino acids.

The CDR3 nucleotides are TGTGCCAGCAGCCGAGGGAGCGTAGCCGGCCAAGAGACCCAGTACTTC. Translated: CASSRGSVAGQETQYF. The chain is built from TRBV7-6 and TRBJ2-5; a weak D match, TRBD2 (5 bases). This CDR3 has 16 residues. The V gene's germline CDR1 is SGHVS and CDR2 FNYEAQ. V lost 5 bases and J 1 base, leaving 17 bases between the germline ends.

The chain uses TRBV4-2 and TRBJ2-5; maybe TRBD2 (6 bases). V was pared by 5 bases and J by 5 bases, with 18 bases between. The CDR3 runs 15 residues. From germline, CDR1 is LGHNA and CDR2 YNFKEQ. The CDR3 is CASSSTGGAGETQYF. In DNA form, the CDR3 reads TGTGCCAGCAGCTCCACTGGCGGGGCAGGGGAGACCCAGTACTTC.

This sequence joins TRBV5-5 and TRBJ2-3; 10 nucleotides agree with TRBD2. Per germline, CDR1 SGHKS and CDR2 YYEKEE (reference sequence). V dropped 4 bases and J dropped 1; count of bases not matched to a gene: 12. The CDR3 has 18 amino acids. CDR3 loop: CASSPLPTGTSGTDTQYF. CDR3 in DNA: TGTGCCAGCAGCCCCCTACCCACCGGGACTAGCGGCACAGATACGCAGTATTTT.

The rearrangement uses TRBV28 and TRBJ2-2; 8 nucleotides align to TRBD2. J lost 0 bases, V lost 7 bases, and 4 bases had no gene match. The CDR3 covers 15 residues. Germline V lookup: CDR1 MDHEN, CDR2 SYDVKM. The CDR3 region has the DNA TGTGCCAGCACCCGGGGGGGGTCGAACACCGGGGAGCTGTTTTTT. Residues: CASTRGGSNTGELFF. Full variable domain (missing parts from reference TRBV28 and TRBJ2-2): DVKVTQSSRYLVKRTGEKVFLECVQDMDHENMFWYRQDPGLGLRLIYFSYDVKMKEKGDIPEGYSVSREKKERFSLILESASTNQTSMYLCASTRGGSNTGELFFGEGSRLTVL.

The V call is TRBV10-1, the J call TRBJ2-1; TRBD1 is a possible D gene (5 bases). This CDR3 is built from 13 residues. Deletions cut 3 bases from V and 6 bases from J, with 9 bases between. From germline, CDR1 is WNHNN and CDR2 SYGVQD (reference sequence). CDR3 in amino acids: CASSDGAVNEQFF. The CDR3 DNA reads as TGCGCCAGCAGTGATGGGGCCGTCAATGAGCAGTTCTTC.

The V gene is TRBV9, the J gene TRBJ2-7; TRBD2 might be the D (5 bases). The CDR3 spans 12 residues. Germline CDR1 SGDLS, CDR2 YYNGEE. V shed 1 base and J shed 5 bases, with 7 bases lying between them. The CDR3 DNA reads as TGTGCCAGCAGCGTACTCGGGGACGAGCAGTACTTC. As protein: CASSVLGDEQYF.